This T cell receptor (beta chain) came from a study of identical twins. The table lists this clonotype with a few counts. Trimming stripped 7 bases from V and 5 bases from J, with 10 bases between. Looked up from germline, CDR1 is DFQATT and CDR2 is SNEGSKA (reference sequence). The CDR3 spans 11 residues. TCRdb reprocessed the 5' RACE reads with MiXCR, giving one entry per CDR3 protein. Of hundreds of thousands of distinct CDR3 sequences listed, less than 25% were seen once; the top ten hold 2.9%. This same sample was also taken into another study, of T cells expressing NK-cell markers. That report adds: Sorted CD3+CD56+NKG2C+, CD3+CD56+NKG2C- and CD3+CD56-NKG2C+ T cells supplied TCR beta repertoires. Seven HCMV-seropositive donors and one seronegative donor made up the eight sequenced donors. Of CD8+ T cells, about 1.0-8% belonged to dominant NKG2C+ clonotypes in roughly 6 donors. Among several donors, these clonotypes also ranked first in the CD3+CD56-NKG2C+ fraction.

The J gene is TRBJ2-3, the V gene TRBV20-1; the D call may be TRBD1 or TRBD2 (5 bases each). This receptor was taken from a woman between 18 and 29 years old in good health. Sequenced sample: CD4+ T cells sorted from blood. The CDR3 bases are TGCAGTGGGGGACCGCTAGATACGCAGTATTTT. This encodes CSGGPLDTQYF.